Listed here are 7 T cell receptor beta chains from one sample, sequenced in a study of blood T cell repertoires in COVID-19. Produced via immunoSEQ multiplex PCR; TCRdb's table is partial and in-frame only. In the table there are approximately 45,000 clones, 70% to 90% of which are singletons. The sequenced sample was peripheral blood. The receptors come from a woman of 80 years or more with acute or convalescent COVID-19.

In this sample, this clone turned up once. The chain couples TRBV7-2 to TRBJ2-1, with D possibly TRBD2 on 5 matching bases. Germline V gene data show CDR1 as SGHTA and CDR2 as FQGNSA. Trimming left V 7 bases short and J 8 bases short, with 15 bases between. There are 13 residues in the CDR3. CDR3 amino acids: CASTPRLGDEQFF. In nucleotides, the CDR3 is TGTGCCAGCACCCCGAGGCTGGGAGATGAGCAGTTCTTC.

Comment on this clone: A junction end diverges from the germline sequence, so it may reflect a read error. CDR3: CASSLAPNTEAFF. CDR3 DNA sequence: TGTGCCAGCAGCCTAGCCCCAAACACTGAAGCTTTCTTT. V gene TRBV7-8 combines with J gene TRBJ1-1; the D is unclear. The CDR3 length is 13 residues. Germline CDR1 is SGHVS and CDR2 is FQNEAQ. Full variable domain (rest looked up from reference TRBV7-8 and TRBJ1-1): GAGVSQSPRYKVAKRGQDVALRCDPISGHVSLFWYQQALGQGPEFLTYFQNEAQLDKSGLPSDRFFAERPEGSVSTLKIQRTQQEDSAVYLCASSLAPNTEAFFGQGTRLTVV.

The chain couples TRBV2 to TRBJ2-2; 10 bases map to TRBD1. Germline CDR1 is SNHLY and CDR2 is FYNNEI. J lost 5 bases, V lost 4 bases, and 7 bases had no gene match. This CDR3 spans 16 amino acids. This chain's CDR3 is CASSVRSGQGTGELFF. The CDR3 nucleotides are TGTGCCAGCAGTGTTAGGTCGGGACAGGGGACCGGGGAGCTGTTTTTT.

The V call is TRBV3-1 (or the pseudogene TRBV3-2), the J call TRBJ2-7; TRBD2 is a possible D gene (6 bases). V shed 4 bases and J shed 10 bases, with 14 bases lying between them. The length of the CDR3 is 12 residues. From germline, CDR1 is LGHDT and CDR2 YNNKEL (reference sequence). Here the CDR3 DNA reads TGTGCCAGCAGCCCGGGACTTCCGACACAGTACTTC. This gives the protein CASSPGLPTQYF.

The V call is TRBV23-1, the J call TRBJ2-2, with TRBD1 matching over 8 bases. TRBV23-1 is classed as an ORF, of uncertain function. The CDR3 covers 17 residues. Unmatched junction bases numbered 10, after V lost 4 bases and J lost 3 bases. DNA of the CDR3: TGCGCCAGCAGTCCACGATATGACAGGGGACACACCGGGGAGCTGTTTTTT. It yields the protein CASSPRYDRGHTGELFF.

This clone was observed a single time. The CDR3, as DNA: TGTGCCAGCAGTGAAGAACAGGGTAGGGAAAACACCATATATTTT. Protein: CASSEEQGRENTIYF. The chain recombines TRBV2 with TRBJ1-3; TRBD1 might be the D (6 bases). V was clipped by 1 base and J by 6 bases, with 13 bases between them. CDR3 length equals 15 residues. Germline-derived CDR1 and CDR2 are SNHLY and FYNNEI.

The chain is built from TRBV18 and TRBJ1-4; 7 positions agree with TRBD1. After removal of 3 bases from V and 0 bases from J, the junction contained 10 bases not matched to a gene. Germline assignment: CDR1 KGHSH and CDR2 LQKENI. There are 18 residues in the CDR3. The CDR3 bases are TGTGCCAGCTCACCGCAGACAGGGAAGGGGACAACTAATGAAAAACTGTTTTTT. Amino acids: CASSPQTGKGTTNEKLFF.